Listed below are T cell receptor beta chains from one sample, sequenced in a study of shared clonotypes between healthy human individuals. TCRdb's table, derived via immunoSEQ multiplex PCR, lists solely in-frame clones and lacks some. This table has more than 1 million clones, more than 75% appearing once. Sequencing was performed on memory CD4+ T cells from PBMCs. Receptor source: a man younger than 35 in good health. Some clones in this sample may be carry-over from other donors' samples. The CDR3 runs from the conserved cysteine through the conserved F or W. D genes are given only for firm matches. Size tells how often a clone was seen (once, few, many) or the class of an expanded clone, and some rows leave it out.

V gene	clone size	J gene	D gene	CDR3 protein	CDR3 DNA
TRBV5-4	once	TRBJ2-3	TRBD1	CASSLRDRVYNTQYF	TGTGCCAGCAGCCTCCGGGACAGGGTTTATAATACGCAGTATTTT
TRBV9	NA	TRBJ2-7	NA	CASSFGRSSYEQYF	TGTGCCAGCAGCTTCGGACGGAGCTCCTACGAGCAGTACTTC
TRBV5-6	NA	TRBJ2-2	TRBD1	CASSLKGQMNTGELFF	TGTGCCAGCAGCTTAAAGGGACAGATGAACACCGGGGAGCTGTTTTTT
TRBV6-5	NA	TRBJ1-2	NA	CASSYSRRDYGYTF	TGTGCCAGCAGTTACTCTCGACGAGACTATGGCTACACCTTC
TRBV2	NA	TRBJ1-6	NA	CASNDIGSPLHF	TGTGCCAGCAATGATATTGGATCACCCCTCCACTTT
TRBV5-1	NA	TRBJ2-3	NA	CASSLAGAASTDTQYF	TGCGCCAGCAGCTTGGCGGGAGCAGCTAGCACAGATACGCAGTATTTT
TRBV2	once	TRBJ1-3	TRBD1	CASSSSTGASGNTIYF	TGTGCCAGCAGTTCCTCCACAGGGGCTTCTGGAAACACCATATATTTT
TRBV28	NA	TRBJ1-6	TRBD1	CASSLIGRGHSPLHF	TGTGCCAGCAGTTTAATCGGAAGGGGGCATTCACCCCTCCACTTT
TRBV11-3	NA	TRBJ2-7	NA	CASSRAGNYEQYF	TGTGCCAGCAGCCGGGCAGGTAACTACGAGCAGTACTTC
TRBV7-9	NA	TRBJ2-3	NA	CASSLAYADTQYF	TGTGCCAGCAGCTTGGCGTACGCAGATACGCAGTATTTT
TRBV6-6	once	TRBJ2-7	TRBD2	CASSLLAGDYEQYF	TGTGCCAGCAGCTTACTAGCGGGAGACTACGAGCAGTACTTC
TRBV7-8	NA	TRBJ2-3	NA	CASSATNRVNTQYF	TGTGCCAGCAGCGCCACAAACAGGGTGAATACGCAGTATTTT
TRBV5-6	NA	TRBJ1-2	NA	CASSPTPRVGIGYTF	TGTGCCAGCAGCCCCACTCCGCGTGTAGGGATTGGCTACACCTTC
TRBV5-1	NA	TRBJ2-6	NA	CASSPEGNLGAGANVLTF	TGCGCCAGCAGCCCCGAGGGCAACTTGGGCGCTGGGGCCAACGTCCTGACTTTC
TRBV27	NA	TRBJ2-1	TRBD2	CASSLSRLAGGPHYNEQFF	TGTGCCAGCAGTTTATCGCGGCTAGCGGGAGGGCCCCACTACAATGAGCAGTTCTTC
TRBV19	NA	TRBJ1-5	TRBD1	CASSPPRQGLNQPQHF	TGTGCCAGTAGTCCCCCTAGACAGGGTTTAAATCAGCCCCAGCATTTT
TRBV2	NA	TRBJ2-5	NA	CASNGQGGETQYF	TGTGCCAGCAATGGACAGGGAGGGGAGACCCAGTACTTC
TRBV28	NA	TRBJ2-7	TRBD2	CASSLGTSVKRDEQYF	TGTGCCAGCAGTTTAGGGACTAGCGTTAAAAGGGACGAGCAGTACTTC
TRBV6-1	NA	TRBJ1-4	TRBD1	CASSMGTGGSEKLFF	TGTGCCAGCAGCATGGGGACAGGGGGGAGTGAAAAACTGTTTTTT
TRBV5-1	NA	TRBJ2-2	NA	CASSLATANTGELFF	TGCGCCAGCAGCTTGGCGACGGCGAACACCGGGGAGCTGTTTTTT
TRBV7-2	NA	TRBJ2-3	NA	CASSLPGATQYF	TGTGCCAGCAGCCTGCCAGGGGCTACGCAGTATTTT
TRBV29-1	few	TRBJ2-2	NA	CSVDRGLGGELFF	TGCAGCGTTGACCGGGGGTTGGGCGGGGAGCTGTTTTTT
TRBV6-1	few	TRBJ2-5	NA	CASRTPEGRQETQYF	TGTGCCAGCAGGACCCCGGAAGGGCGCCAAGAGACCCAGTACTTC
TRBV7-9	NA	TRBJ2-5	TRBD2	CASSLTAGVQETQYF	TGTGCCAGCAGCTTGACTGCGGGAGTTCAAGAGACCCAGTACTTC
TRBV9	few	TRBJ2-3	NA	CASSVDGRDGAHTDTQYF	TGTGCCAGCAGCGTAGATGGTAGGGATGGGGCGCACACAGATACGCAGTATTTT
TRBV7-9	NA	TRBJ2-3	TRBD1	CASSEATGQRTDTQYF	TGTGCCAGCAGCGAAGCGACGGGACAGCGCACAGATACGCAGTATTTT
TRBV11-2	NA	TRBJ2-1	TRBD2	CASSFKLAGHIGGLEQFF	TGTGCCAGCAGCTTTAAACTAGCGGGCCACATAGGAGGGCTAGAGCAGTTCTTC
TRBV6-5	NA	TRBJ2-7	TRBD2	CASVSLAGIDYEQYF	TGTGCCAGCGTTTCCCTAGCGGGAATTGACTACGAGCAGTACTTC
TRBV11-2	NA	TRBJ1-2	NA	CASSLTRDYGYTF	TGTGCCAGCAGCCTAACGAGGGATTATGGCTACACCTTC
TRBV5-1	once	TRBJ2-7	NA	CASSLAPGREMYEQYF	TGCGCCAGCAGCTTGGCCCCCGGGCGCGAGATGTACGAGCAGTACTTC
TRBV18	few	TRBJ1-1	NA	CASSRGRENTEAFF	TGTGCCAGCTCACGTGGGCGGGAGAACACTGAAGCTTTCTTT
TRBV6-1	NA	TRBJ1-2	NA	CASTSTANYGYTF	TGTGCCAGCACTTCGACAGCAAACTATGGCTACACCTTC
TRBV10-3	many	TRBJ2-1	TRBD2	CAIGLASPLEQFF	TGTGCCATAGGACTAGCGTCTCCCCTTGAGCAGTTCTTC
TRBV6-5	NA	TRBJ2-5	NA	CASSYSGSKETQYF	TGTGCCAGCAGTTACTCGGGGAGTAAAGAGACCCAGTACTTC
TRBV27	few	TRBJ1-2	TRBD1	CASRRDRAAGYTF	TGTGCCAGCAGACGGGACAGGGCGGCGGGCTACACCTTC
TRBV7-9	NA	TRBJ2-7	NA	CASSLGWGQGTFYEQYF	TGTGCCAGCAGCTTAGGGTGGGGCCAGGGGACTTTTTACGAGCAGTACTTC
TRBV4-2	NA	TRBJ2-3	NA	CASSLLRGAGDTQYF	TGTGCCAGCAGTCTGCTCAGGGGGGCCGGAGATACGCAGTATTTT
TRBV6-6	NA	TRBJ2-7	NA	CASSKTTYEQYF	TGTGCCAGCAGTAAGACTACTTACGAGCAGTACTTC
TRBV5-1	NA	TRBJ2-5	TRBD2	CASSLEGLAGAETQYF	TGCGCCAGCAGCTTGGAGGGACTAGCGGGAGCAGAGACCCAGTACTTC
TRBV29-1	once	TRBJ1-4	NA	CSVRDGTNEKLFF	TGCAGCGTTAGGGACGGAACTAATGAAAAACTGTTTTTT
TRBV19	NA	TRBJ2-1	TRBD1	CASRPGTGAYNEQFF	TGTGCCAGTAGGCCCGGGACAGGTGCCTACAATGAGCAGTTCTTC
TRBV6-5	NA	TRBJ1-1	NA	CASINPGRNTEAFF	TGTGCCAGCATCAACCCGGGCCGGAACACTGAAGCTTTCTTT
TRBV6-6	NA	TRBJ2-7	NA	CASSWGSMYEQYF	TGTGCCAGCAGTTGGGGCTCGATGTACGAGCAGTACTTC
TRBV7-2	NA	TRBJ2-7	NA	CASSIDSTYEQYF	TGTGCCAGCAGCATAGACAGCACCTACGAGCAGTACTTC
TRBV7-2	NA	TRBJ2-2	NA	CASSLRGAAGELFF	TGTGCCAGCAGCTTACGAGGGGCGGCCGGGGAGCTGTTTTTT
TRBV28	NA	TRBJ2-3	TRBD2	CASQVPLSGTSAFLDTQYF	TGTGCCAGCCAAGTCCCCCTCTCCGGGACTAGCGCCTTTTTGGATACGCAGTATTTT
TRBV19	NA	TRBJ1-2	NA	CASSISQGGYYGYTF	TGTGCCAGTAGTATATCACAGGGCGGATACTATGGCTACACCTTC
TRBV14	NA	TRBJ2-7	NA	CASSRSSGTATYEQYF	TGTGCCAGCAGCCGATCCTCCGGGACCGCAACCTACGAGCAGTACTTC
TRBV5-1	NA	TRBJ2-1	TRBD2	CASSRGLAEPLSYNEQFF	TGCGCCAGCAGCCGGGGACTAGCGGAGCCGCTCTCCTACAATGAGCAGTTCTTC